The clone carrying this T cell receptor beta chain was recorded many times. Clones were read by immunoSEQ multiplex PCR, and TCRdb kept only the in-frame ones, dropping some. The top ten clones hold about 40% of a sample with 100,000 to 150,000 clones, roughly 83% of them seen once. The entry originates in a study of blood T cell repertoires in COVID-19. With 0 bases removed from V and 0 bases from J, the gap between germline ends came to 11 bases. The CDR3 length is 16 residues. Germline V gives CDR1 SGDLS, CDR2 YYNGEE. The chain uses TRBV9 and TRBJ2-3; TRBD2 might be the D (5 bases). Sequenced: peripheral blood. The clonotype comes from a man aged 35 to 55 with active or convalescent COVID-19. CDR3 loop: CASSVDLDSSTDTQYF. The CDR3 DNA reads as TGTGCCAGCAGCGTAGATCTGGACTCTAGCACAGATACGCAGTATTTT. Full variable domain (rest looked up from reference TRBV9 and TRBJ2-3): DSGVTQTPKHLITATGQRVTLRCSPRSGDLSVYWYQQSLDQGLQFLIQYYNGEERAKGNILERFSAQQFPDLHSELNLSSLELGDSALYFCASSVDLDSSTDTQYFGPGTRLTVL.